A single TCR beta chain is shown here with its context. This entry comes from a study of blood T cell repertoires in COVID-19. Background on the study: Acute and convalescent COVID-19 samples came from the United States, Italy and Spain. The cDNA or gDNA used as material had been derived from T cells, B-cell-depleted T cells, or PBMCs.

In the original analysis: Estimation of nucleated cell counts relied on the amplification of reference gene primers. Profiled with immunoSEQ multiplex PCR; TCRdb holds only in-frame clones, not every one. Clonal size and the V and J genes are those of that table, whereas D and trimming came from the DNA. Among roughly 97,000 clones, approximately 88% were seen once, and the ten largest hold 5.1%. CDR1 and CDR2 from the germline V gene are MNHEY and SVGAGI. V lost 6 bases to trimming and J lost 0 bases, with 9 bases between them. CDR3 length: 15 residues. The sequenced sample was peripheral blood. The chain recombines TRBV6-5 with TRBJ2-6, with D unresolved. The TCR originated in a human donor in a cohort sampled during active COVID-19. The CDR3 sequence is CASSPPSSGANVLTF. The CDR3 DNA follows: TGTGCCAGCAGCCCCCCGAGCTCTGGGGCCAACGTCCTGACTTTC.